This T cell receptor beta chain was recorded in a study of blood T cells in healthy people across ages. This clonotype was counted many times. Alongside a J-beta primer mix, a sample-barcoded 5' primer served in a second PCR lasting about 7 to 11 cycles. TCRdb passed the 5' RACE reads through MiXCR, listing each CDR3 protein once. The data contain hundreds of thousands of distinct CDR3 sequences, under 25% of them singletons. Germline CDR1 and CDR2: SGHRS and YFSETQ. The CDR3 is made up of 16 amino acids. Trimming cost V 0 bases and J 4 bases; bases outside gene matches: 8. The sample taken for sequencing was blood. This receptor was identified in a man between 65 and 85 years old in good health. This chain joins TRBV5-1 and TRBJ2-7; 9 bases match TRBD1. CDR3 loop: CASSLEGGTGFYEQYF. In nucleotides, the CDR3 is TGCGCCAGCAGCTTGGAAGGCGGGACAGGGTTTTACGAGCAGTACTTC.